The clone carrying this T cell receptor beta chain was picked up one time. J lost 3 bases, V lost 1 base, and 9 bases had no gene match. This CDR3 is built from 17 residues. The germline gives CDR1 MDHEN, CDR2 SYDVKM. TCRdb's table, derived via immunoSEQ multiplex PCR, lists solely in-frame clones and lacks some. Of 20,000 to 25,000 clones in the sample, 85% to 95% were seen once. This specimen comes from a study of preoperative IRX-2 immunotherapy in early breast cancer. As for treatment: preoperative locoregional IRX-2 cytokine immunotherapy. Samples came from a phase Ib trial of preoperative locoregional IRX-2 cytokine immunotherapy.

The sequence came from a human donor with breast cancer. The chain joins TRBV28 to TRBJ2-5; 9 nucleotides align to TRBD2. This sample comprised tumor tissue, obtained after IRX-2 immunotherapy. The CDR3 DNA is TGTGCCAGCAGTTTATTGATAGCGGGAGCTCGTAAAGAGACCCAGTACTTC. It codes for CASSLLIAGARKETQYF.